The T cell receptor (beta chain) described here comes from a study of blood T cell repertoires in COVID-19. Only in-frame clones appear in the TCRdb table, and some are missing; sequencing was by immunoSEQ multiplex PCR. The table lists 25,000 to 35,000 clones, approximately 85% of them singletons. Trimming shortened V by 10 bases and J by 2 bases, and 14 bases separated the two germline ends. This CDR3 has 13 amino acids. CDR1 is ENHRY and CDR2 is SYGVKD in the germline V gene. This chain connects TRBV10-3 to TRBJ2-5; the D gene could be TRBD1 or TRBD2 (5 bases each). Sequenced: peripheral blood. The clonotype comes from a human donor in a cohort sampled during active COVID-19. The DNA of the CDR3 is TGTGCCACCAGGGAGTTAGTTCAAGAGACCCAGTACTTC. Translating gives CATRELVQETQYF.